This T cell receptor beta chain was identified in a study of T cells after yellow fever vaccination. This clonotype was found a few times. Its antigen is undetermined. Germline CDR1 LGHNA, CDR2 YSLEER. Trimming removed 4 bases at V and 2 bases at J, with 14 bases between. There are 15 residues in the CDR3. TCRdb recomputed calls from the 5' RACE reads with MiXCR, one row per CDR3 protein. This table holds roughly 170,000 distinct CDR3 sequences, 9.3% found once. Study-wide points: A weaker but faster secondary response was observed, peaking on day 5 versus 15.

This TCR derives from a man between 18 and 29 years old who received the YFV17D yellow fever vaccine. The sample consisted of CD8+ T cells sorted from PBMCs, taken 45 days after the yellow fever booster vaccination. The gene calls are TRBV4-3 and TRBJ1-1; D possibly corresponds to TRBD1 (5 bases). The CDR3 DNA reads as TGCGCCAGCAGCCCCGCCGGGACGGTAAACACTGAAGCTTTCTTT. Amino acid sequence: CASSPAGTVNTEAFF.